These 17 T cell receptor beta chains were all obtained from the same sample, sequenced in a study of shared clonotypes between healthy human individuals. Profiled with immunoSEQ multiplex PCR; TCRdb holds only in-frame clones, not every one. The sample carries 2 million or so clones, just under 95% recorded once. Naive CD8 cells lacked CD45RO, underwent positive selection for CCR7 and left out terminally differentiated effector memory CD45RA+ cells. The sequenced material came from naive CD8+ T cells sorted from blood. The origin of the receptors is a young man in good health.

For this clone: Other DNA sequences in this sample translate to the same CDR3. The V gene is TRBV19, the J gene TRBJ1-3; no clear D. The CDR3 extends over 14 amino acids. Trimming took off 5 bases at V and 0 bases at J, with 8 bases between the two ends. The V gene's germline CDR1 is LNHDA and CDR2 SQIVND (reference sequence). CDR3 amino acids: CASSLLGSGNTIYF. The CDR3 nucleotides are TGTGCCAGTAGTCTACTGGGCTCTGGAAACACCATATATTTT.

The chain joins TRBV5-1 to TRBJ2-1; 7 bases align to TRBD2. In germline, CDR1 is SGHRS, CDR2 YFSETQ. The V and J ends lost 0 bases and 4 bases, in that order; junction bases with no gene match: 10. This CDR3 has 17 amino acids. The CDR3 loop is CASSLGELAPRYNEQFF. The CDR3 DNA reads as TGCGCCAGCAGCTTGGGAGAACTAGCGCCCAGGTACAATGAGCAGTTCTTC.

This sequence joins TRBV5-3 and TRBJ1-5, with a weak D call TRBD1 (5 bases). TRBV5-3 is placed among ORFs of uncertain function. This CDR3 spans 14 amino acids. The V and J ends lost 0 bases and 4 bases respectively, with 8 bases between them. The CDR3 DNA is TGTGCCAGAAGCTTGGTGGGGGGTAATCAGCCCCAGCATTTT. Its protein is CARSLVGGNQPQHF.

CDR3: CASSHQVGELFF. In DNA form, the CDR3 reads TGCGCCAGCAGCCATCAGGTCGGGGAGCTGTTTTTT. The chain joins TRBV4-1 to TRBJ2-2; D gene ambiguous. CDR1 and CDR2 (germline): MGHRA, YSYEKL. Between the trimmed V and J ends, which lost 3 bases and 7 bases, there was a span of 6 bases. CDR3 size: 12 residues.

The V gene is TRBV6-5, the J gene TRBJ1-1, with D perhaps TRBD1 (6 bases). This CDR3 contains 16 residues. Germline V gene lookup returns CDR1 MNHEY and CDR2 SVGAGI. V was pared by 0 bases and J by 0 bases, with 11 bases between. CDR3 amino acids: CASSYSLDSLNTEAFF. The CDR3 coding sequence is TGTGCCAGCAGTTACTCTTTGGACAGCCTGAACACTGAAGCTTTCTTT.

The rearrangement links TRBV7-9 to TRBJ2-3, with TRBD1 identical over 10 bases. Per the germline V gene, CDR1 is SEHNR and CDR2 is FQNEAQ (reference sequence). The trim removed 4 bases at V and 3 bases at J, leaving 1 base unmatched. The CDR3 totals 14 residues. CDR3 in DNA: TGTGCCAGCAGCTGGACAGGGGGGACAGATACGCAGTATTTT. Its translation: CASSWTGGTDTQYF.

V gene TRBV7-9 combines with J gene TRBJ2-7, with D perhaps matching TRBD1 or TRBD2 (5 bases each). The CDR3 extends over 14 amino acids. V dropped 5 bases and J dropped 2 bases, with 13 bases sitting between them. CDR1 and CDR2 (germline): SEHNR, FQNEAQ (reference sequence). Here the CDR3 DNA reads TGTGCCAGCAGCCGTTGGGACGCAGCCTACGAGCAGTACTTC. As protein: CASSRWDAAYEQYF.

V is TRBV6-1 and J is TRBJ2-5; tentative D call: TRBD2 (7 bases). The germline CDR1 and CDR2 sequences are MNHNS and SASEGT. The CDR3 loop spans 13 amino acids. V was shortened by 11 bases and J by 0 bases, with 13 bases between the two germline ends. CDR3 amino acids: CAGGALYQETQYF. The DNA for the CDR3 is TGTGCCGGGGGGGCCTTGTACCAAGAGACCCAGTACTTC.

The chain is built from TRBV29-1 and TRBJ2-7; D not certain. V was clipped by 7 bases and J by 1 base, with 14 bases between them. This CDR3 region has 13 residues. Germline CDR1 is SQVTM and CDR2 is ANQGSEA. CDR3 protein: CSAALGSSYEQYF. CDR3 in DNA: TGCAGCGCCGCCCTCGGGTCTTCCTACGAGCAGTACTTC.

J is TRBJ1-1 and V is TRBV7-9; possibly TRBD1 for D (5 bases). V was pared by 1 base and J by 0 bases, with 9 bases between. The CDR3 is 15 amino acids. Germline CDR1 and CDR2: SEHNR and FQNEAQ (reference sequence). CDR3 loop: CASSLVEGLNTEAFF. The CDR3 DNA is TGTGCCAGCAGCTTAGTAGAGGGGTTGAACACTGAAGCTTTCTTT.

The V and J genes are TRBV6-5 and TRBJ2-7; 11 positions match TRBD2. Trimming cost V 8 bases and J 6 bases; bases outside gene matches: 9. The germline V gene encodes CDR1 MNHEY and CDR2 SVGAGI. CDR3 length equals 14 residues. DNA for the CDR3: TGTGCCAGCGGCCCAGGACTAGCGGGTTCCGAGCAGTACTTC. This gives the protein CASGPGLAGSEQYF.

This clone was found a few times. V gene TRBV5-6 combines with J gene TRBJ2-1; 8 bases are shared with TRBD2. This CDR3 region has 16 residues. Germline V gene data show CDR1 as SGHDT and CDR2 as YYEEEE. V lost 3 bases to trimming and J lost 2 bases; unmatched junction nucleotides: 7. CDR3 in amino acids: CASSSSRLATYNEQFF. In DNA, the CDR3 is TGTGCCAGCAGCTCCTCCCGACTAGCGACCTACAATGAGCAGTTCTTC.

In regard to this clone: Other nucleotide sequences in the sample specify the same CDR3. This chain connects TRBV6-5 to TRBJ2-7; 10 nucleotides agree with TRBD1. V shed 2 bases and J 5 bases; nucleotides not matched to a gene: 3. This CDR3 is built from 14 residues. CDR1 is MNHEY and CDR2 is SVGAGI in the germline V gene. The CDR3 bases are TGTGCCAGCAGTTACGGGACAGGGGTTGACGAGCAGTACTTC. This gives the protein CASSYGTGVDEQYF.

The chain employs TRBV5-3 and TRBJ2-3, with 9 nucleotides matching TRBD1. TRBV5-3 is an ORF for which the function is uncertain. This CDR3 has 15 residues. Unmatched junction bases numbered 4, after V lost 4 bases and J lost 1 base. CDR3 coding DNA: TGTGCCAGAAGCCTCCGGGACAGGGGCACAGATACGCAGTATTTT. Its protein product is CARSLRDRGTDTQYF.

The rearrangement joins TRBV29-1 to TRBJ1-2; 7 bases line up with TRBD1. The germline V gene has CDR1 SQVTM and CDR2 ANQGSEA. The CDR3 extends over 12 amino acids. V trimming: 7 bases; J trimming: 3 bases; junction bases outside the gene matches: 5. The CDR3 sequence is CSAVGQDYGYTF. The CDR3 DNA is TGCAGCGCTGTCGGACAGGACTATGGCTACACCTTC.

This clone was recorded a few times. V and J are TRBV25-1 and TRBJ1-1; D unresolved. The CDR3 contains 13 residues. Germline lookup yields CDR1 MGHDK and CDR2 SYGVNS. V lost 2 bases to trimming and J lost 11 bases, with 15 bases between them. CDR3 in DNA: TGTGCCAGCAGTGAACCGGGCCTCCCGAAGGCTTTCTTT. Translated: CASSEPGLPKAFF. Variable domain in full (rest from reference TRBV25-1 and TRBJ1-1): EADIYQTPRYLVIGTGKKITLECSQTMGHDKMYWYQQDPGMELHLIHYSYGVNSTEKGDLSSESTVSRIRTEHFPLTLESARPSHTSQYLCASSEPGLPKAFFGQGTRLTVV.

V is TRBV5-1 and J is TRBJ2-3, with TRBD1 as a possible D gene (5 bases). Germline loops: CDR1 SGHRS, CDR2 YFSETQ. V dropped 4 bases and J dropped 1 base, with 10 bases sitting between them. The CDR3 is made up of 14 amino acids. CDR3 amino acids: CASSPLGGTDTQYF. The CDR3, as DNA: TGCGCCAGCAGCCCGCTAGGGGGCACAGATACGCAGTATTTT. The full variable domain, rest sourced from reference TRBV5-1 and TRBJ2-3, is KAGVTQTPRYLIKTRGQQVTLSCSPISGHRSVSWYQQTPGQGLQFLFEYFSETQRNKGNFPGRFSGRQFSNSRSEMNVSTLELGDSALYLCASSPLGGTDTQYFGPGTRLTVL.